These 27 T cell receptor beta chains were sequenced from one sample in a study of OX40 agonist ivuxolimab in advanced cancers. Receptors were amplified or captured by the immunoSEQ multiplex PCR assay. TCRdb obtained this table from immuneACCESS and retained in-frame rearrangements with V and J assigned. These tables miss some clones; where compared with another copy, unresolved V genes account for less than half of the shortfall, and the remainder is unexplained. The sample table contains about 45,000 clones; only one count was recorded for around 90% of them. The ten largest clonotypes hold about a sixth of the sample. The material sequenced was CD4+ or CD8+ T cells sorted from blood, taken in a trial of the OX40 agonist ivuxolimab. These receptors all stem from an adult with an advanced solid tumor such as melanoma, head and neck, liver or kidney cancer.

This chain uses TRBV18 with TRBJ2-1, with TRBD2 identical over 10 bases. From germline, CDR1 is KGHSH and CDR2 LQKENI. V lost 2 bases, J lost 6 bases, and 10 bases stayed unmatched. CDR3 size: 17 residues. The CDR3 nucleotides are TGTGCCAGCTCACCAACAGTAGGAGCGGGAGGGCCCAATGAGCAGTTCTTC. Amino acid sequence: CASSPTVGAGGPNEQFF.

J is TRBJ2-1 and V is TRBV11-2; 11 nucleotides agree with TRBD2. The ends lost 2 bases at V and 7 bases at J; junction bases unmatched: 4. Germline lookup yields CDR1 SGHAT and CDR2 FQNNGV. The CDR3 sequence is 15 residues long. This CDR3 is CASSLRGTSGNEQFF. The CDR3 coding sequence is TGTGCCAGCAGCTTACGCGGGACTAGCGGTAATGAGCAGTTCTTC. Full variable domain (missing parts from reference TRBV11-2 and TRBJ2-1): EAGVAQSPRYKIIEKRQSVAFWCNPISGHATLYWYQQILGQGPKLLIQFQNNGVVDDSQLPKDRFSAERLKGVDSTLKIQPAKLEDSAVYLCASSLRGTSGNEQFFGPGTRLTVL.

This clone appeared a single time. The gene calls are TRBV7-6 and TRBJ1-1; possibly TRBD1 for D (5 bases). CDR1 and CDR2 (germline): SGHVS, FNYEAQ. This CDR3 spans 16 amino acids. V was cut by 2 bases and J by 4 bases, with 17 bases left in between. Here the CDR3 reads CASSLRARATGTEAFF. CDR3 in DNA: TGTGCCAGCAGCTTAAGGGCCAGGGCGACGGGCACTGAAGCTTTCTTT. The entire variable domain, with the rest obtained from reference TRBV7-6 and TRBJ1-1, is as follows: GAGVSQSPRYKVTKRGQDVALRCDPISGHVSLYWYRQALGQGPEFLTYFNYEAQQDKSGLPNDRFSAERPEGSISTLTIQRTEQRDSAMYRCASSLRARATGTEAFFGQGTRLTVV.

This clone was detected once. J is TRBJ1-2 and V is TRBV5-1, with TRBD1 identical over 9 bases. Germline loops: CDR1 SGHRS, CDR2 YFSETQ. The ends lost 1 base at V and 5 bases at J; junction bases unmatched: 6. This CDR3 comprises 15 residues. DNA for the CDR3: TGCGCCAGCAGCTTGCGCGGGACAGGGATTTATGGCTACACCTTC. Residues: CASSLRGTGIYGYTF.

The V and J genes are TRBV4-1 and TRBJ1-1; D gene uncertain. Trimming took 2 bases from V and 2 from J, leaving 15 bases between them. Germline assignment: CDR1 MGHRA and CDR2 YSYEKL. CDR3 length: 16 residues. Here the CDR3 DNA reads TGCGCCAGCAGCCAAACAAACGGTTTTGGCAACACTGAAGCTTTCTTT. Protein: CASSQTNGFGNTEAFF.

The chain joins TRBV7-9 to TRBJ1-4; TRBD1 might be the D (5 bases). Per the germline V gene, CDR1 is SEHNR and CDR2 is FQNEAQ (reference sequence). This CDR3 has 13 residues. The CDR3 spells CALATATNEKLFF. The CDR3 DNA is TGTGCGCTGGCGACAGCAACTAATGAAAAACTGTTTTTT.

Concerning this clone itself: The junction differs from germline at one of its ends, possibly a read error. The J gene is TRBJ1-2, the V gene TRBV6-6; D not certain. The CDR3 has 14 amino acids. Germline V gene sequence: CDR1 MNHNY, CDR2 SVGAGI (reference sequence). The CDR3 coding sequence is TGTGCCAGCAGTTTGAGGGCAGTTAACCATGGCTACACCTTC. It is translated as CASSLRAVNHGYTF.

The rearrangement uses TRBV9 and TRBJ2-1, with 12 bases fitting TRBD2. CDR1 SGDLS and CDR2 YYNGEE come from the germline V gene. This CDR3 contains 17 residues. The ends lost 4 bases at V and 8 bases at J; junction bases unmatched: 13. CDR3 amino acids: CASSPLAGGGSRDEQFF. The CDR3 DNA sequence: TGTGCCAGCAGCCCCCTAGCGGGGGGGGGCTCTAGGGATGAGCAGTTCTTC.

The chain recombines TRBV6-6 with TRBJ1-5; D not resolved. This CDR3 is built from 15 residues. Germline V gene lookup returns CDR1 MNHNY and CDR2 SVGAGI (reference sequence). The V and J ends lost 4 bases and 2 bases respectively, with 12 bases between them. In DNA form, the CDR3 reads TGTGCCAGCAGTTTCGTCCGACGGGGCAATCAGCCCCAGCATTTT. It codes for CASSFVRRGNQPQHF.

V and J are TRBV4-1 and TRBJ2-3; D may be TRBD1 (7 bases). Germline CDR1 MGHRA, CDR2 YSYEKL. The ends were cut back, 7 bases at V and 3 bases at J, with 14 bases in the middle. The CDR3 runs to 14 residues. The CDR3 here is CASNLEGATDTQYF. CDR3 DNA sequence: TGCGCCAGCAATTTGGAGGGGGCGACAGATACGCAGTATTTT.

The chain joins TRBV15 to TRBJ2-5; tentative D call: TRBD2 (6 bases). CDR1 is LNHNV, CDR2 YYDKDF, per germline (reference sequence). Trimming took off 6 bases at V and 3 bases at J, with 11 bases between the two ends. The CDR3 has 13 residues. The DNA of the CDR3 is TGTGCCACCAGAGGCTCGGGGGAAGAGACCCAGTACTTC. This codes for CATRGSGEETQYF.

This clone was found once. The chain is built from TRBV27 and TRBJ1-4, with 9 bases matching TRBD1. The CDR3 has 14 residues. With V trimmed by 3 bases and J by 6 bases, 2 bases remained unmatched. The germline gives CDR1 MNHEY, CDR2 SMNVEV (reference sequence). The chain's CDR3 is CASSFYRGHEKLFF. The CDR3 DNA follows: TGTGCCAGCAGTTTTTACAGGGGGCATGAAAAACTGTTTTTT.

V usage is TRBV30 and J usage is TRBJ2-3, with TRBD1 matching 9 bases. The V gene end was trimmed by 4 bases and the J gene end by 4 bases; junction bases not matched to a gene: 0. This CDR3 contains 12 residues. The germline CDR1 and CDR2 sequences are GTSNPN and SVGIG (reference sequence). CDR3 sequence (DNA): TGTGCCTGGAACAGGGGGCCAGATACGCAGTATTTT. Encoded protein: CAWNRGPDTQYF.

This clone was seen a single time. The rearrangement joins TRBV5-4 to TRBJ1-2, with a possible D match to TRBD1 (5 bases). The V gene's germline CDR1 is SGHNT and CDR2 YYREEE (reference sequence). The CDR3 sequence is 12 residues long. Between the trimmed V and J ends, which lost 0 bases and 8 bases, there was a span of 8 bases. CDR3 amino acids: CASSLGGGGYTF. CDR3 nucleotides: TGTGCCAGCAGCTTGGGGGGCGGGGGCTACACCTTC.

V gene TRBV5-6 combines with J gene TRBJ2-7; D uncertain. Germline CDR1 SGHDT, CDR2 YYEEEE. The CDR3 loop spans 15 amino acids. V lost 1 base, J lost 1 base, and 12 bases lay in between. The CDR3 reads CASSLFLGRSYEQYF. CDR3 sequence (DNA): TGTGCCAGCAGCTTGTTCCTCGGCAGATCCTACGAGCAGTACTTC. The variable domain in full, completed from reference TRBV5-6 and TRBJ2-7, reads DAGVTQSPTHLIKTRGQQVTLRCSPKSGHDTVSWYQQALGQGPQFIFQYYEEEERQRGNFPDRFSGHQFPNYSSELNVNALLLGDSALYLCASSLFLGRSYEQYFGPGTRLTVT.

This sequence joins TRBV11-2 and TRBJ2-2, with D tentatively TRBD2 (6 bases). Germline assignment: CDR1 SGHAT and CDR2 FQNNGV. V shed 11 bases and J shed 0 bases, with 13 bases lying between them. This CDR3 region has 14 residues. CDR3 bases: TGTGCCGGCTGGGACTCCGCGAACACCGGGGAGCTGTTTTTT. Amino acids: CAGWDSANTGELFF.

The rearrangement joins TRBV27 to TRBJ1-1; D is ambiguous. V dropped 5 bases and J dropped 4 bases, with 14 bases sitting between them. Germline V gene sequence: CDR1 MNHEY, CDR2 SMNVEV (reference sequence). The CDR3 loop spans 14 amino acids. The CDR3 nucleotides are TGTGCCAGCAGTCTTAACCAGGTAGGCACTGAAGCTTTCTTT. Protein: CASSLNQVGTEAFF.

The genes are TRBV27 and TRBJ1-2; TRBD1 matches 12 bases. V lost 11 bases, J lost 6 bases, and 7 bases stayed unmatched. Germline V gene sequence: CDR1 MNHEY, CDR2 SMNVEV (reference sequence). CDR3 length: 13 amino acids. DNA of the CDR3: TGTGCCGCCCGGGACAGGGGGCACCATGGCTACACCTTC. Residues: CAARDRGHHGYTF.

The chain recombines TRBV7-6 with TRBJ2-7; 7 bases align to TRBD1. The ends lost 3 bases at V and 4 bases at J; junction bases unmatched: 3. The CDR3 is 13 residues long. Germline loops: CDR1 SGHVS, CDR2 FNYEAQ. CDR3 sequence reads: CASSFEQGYEQYF. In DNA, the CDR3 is TGTGCCAGCAGCTTTGAACAGGGGTACGAGCAGTACTTC.

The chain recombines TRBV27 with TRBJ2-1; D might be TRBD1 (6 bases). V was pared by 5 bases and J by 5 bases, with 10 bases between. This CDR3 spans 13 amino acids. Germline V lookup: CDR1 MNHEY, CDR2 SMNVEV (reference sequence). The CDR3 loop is CASSIGQNNEQFF. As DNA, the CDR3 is TGTGCCAGCAGTATCGGACAGAACAATGAGCAGTTCTTC.

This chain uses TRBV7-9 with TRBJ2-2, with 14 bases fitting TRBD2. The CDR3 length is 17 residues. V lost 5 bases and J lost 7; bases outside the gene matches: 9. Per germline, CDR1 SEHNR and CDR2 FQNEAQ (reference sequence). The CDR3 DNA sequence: TGTGCCAGCAGCCCGACTAGCGGGAGGGCCCGGGTCGGGGAGCTGTTTTTT. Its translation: CASSPTSGRARVGELFF.

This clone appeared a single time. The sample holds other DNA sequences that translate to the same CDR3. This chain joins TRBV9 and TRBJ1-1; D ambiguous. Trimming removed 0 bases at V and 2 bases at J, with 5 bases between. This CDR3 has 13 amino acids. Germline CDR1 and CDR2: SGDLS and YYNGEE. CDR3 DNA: TGTGCCAGCAGCGTAGCAGGTAACACTGAAGCTTTCTTT. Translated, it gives CASSVAGNTEAFF.

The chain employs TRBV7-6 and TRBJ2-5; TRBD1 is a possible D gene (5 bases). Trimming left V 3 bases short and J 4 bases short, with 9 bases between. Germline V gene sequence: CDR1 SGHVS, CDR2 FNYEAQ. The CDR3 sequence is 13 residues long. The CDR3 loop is CASSFLRGETQYF. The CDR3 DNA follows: TGTGCCAGCAGCTTTCTAAGGGGAGAGACCCAGTACTTC.

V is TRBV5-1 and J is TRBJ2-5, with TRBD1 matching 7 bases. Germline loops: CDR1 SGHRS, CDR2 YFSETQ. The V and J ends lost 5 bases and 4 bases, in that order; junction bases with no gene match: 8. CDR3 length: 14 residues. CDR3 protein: CASRLQGWLETQYF. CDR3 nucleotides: TGCGCCAGCAGATTACAGGGGTGGTTAGAGACCCAGTACTTC.

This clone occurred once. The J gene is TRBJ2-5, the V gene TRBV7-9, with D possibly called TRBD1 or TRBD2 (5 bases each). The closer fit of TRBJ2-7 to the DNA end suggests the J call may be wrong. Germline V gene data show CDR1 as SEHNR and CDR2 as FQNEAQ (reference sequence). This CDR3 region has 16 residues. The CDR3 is CASSPRGDGAGNEQYF. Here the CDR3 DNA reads TGTGCCAGCAGCCCCCGAGGGGACGGAGCAGGGAACGAGCAGTACTTC.

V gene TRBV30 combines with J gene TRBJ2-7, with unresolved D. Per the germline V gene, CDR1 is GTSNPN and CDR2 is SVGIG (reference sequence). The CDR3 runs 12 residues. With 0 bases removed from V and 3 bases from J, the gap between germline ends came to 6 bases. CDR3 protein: CAWSVQGYEQYF. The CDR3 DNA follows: TGTGCCTGGAGTGTACAAGGCTACGAGCAGTACTTC.

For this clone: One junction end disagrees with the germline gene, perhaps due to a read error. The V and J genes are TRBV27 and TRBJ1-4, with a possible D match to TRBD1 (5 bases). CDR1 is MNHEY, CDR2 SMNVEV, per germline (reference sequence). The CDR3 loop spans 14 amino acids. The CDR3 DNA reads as TGTGCCAGCAGAGACGGGGGAACTAATAAAAAACTGTTTTTT. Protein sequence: CASRDGGTNKKLFF. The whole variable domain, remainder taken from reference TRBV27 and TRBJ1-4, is EAQVTQNPRYLITVTGKKLTVTCSQNMNHEYMSWYRQDPGLGLRQIYYSMNVEVTDKGDVPEGYKVSRKEKRNFPLILESPSPNQTSLYFCASRDGGTNKKLFFGSGTQLSVL.